The 12 T cell receptor beta chains below all came from one sample that was sequenced in a study of cytomegalovirus exposure and HLA in healthy donors. The PCR used 60 Vbeta and 13 Jbeta primers. Profiled with immunoSEQ multiplex PCR; TCRdb holds only in-frame clones, not every one. The table lists fewer than 80,000 clones, 65% to 80% of them singletons. The sample was PBMCs. The origin of the receptors is a young man in good health and CMV-seronegative.

This clone was detected once. V gene TRBV19 combines with J gene TRBJ1-2; D is uncertain. The CDR3 runs 15 residues. Germline loops: CDR1 LNHDA, CDR2 SQIVND (reference sequence). Trimming shortened V by 0 bases and J by 4 bases, and 12 bases separated the two germline ends. In DNA, the CDR3 is TGTGCCAGTAGTATAGATCGGCGGTCGAGCTATGGCTACACCTTC. Translated, it gives CASSIDRRSSYGYTF.

Here the CDR3 reads CASSLGPGGFRNTIYF. Here the CDR3 DNA reads TGTGCCAGCAGCTTGGGCCCAGGGGGCTTTCGAAACACCATATATTTT. V gene TRBV7-2 combines with J gene TRBJ1-3; 8 bases align to TRBD1. In germline, CDR1 is SGHTA, CDR2 FQGNSA. The CDR3 has 16 residues. J lost 5 bases, V lost 3 bases, and 9 bases had no gene match.

The chain combines TRBV7-9 with TRBJ2-1, with D uncertain. In germline, CDR1 is SEHNR, CDR2 FQNEAQ (reference sequence). The CDR3 extends over 13 amino acids. Trimming cost V 1 base and J 6 bases, with 7 bases left between them. This chain's CDR3 is CASSLGLSNEQFF. The CDR3 nucleotides read TGTGCCAGCAGCTTAGGTCTGTCCAATGAGCAGTTCTTC.

The gene calls are TRBV19 and TRBJ2-7, with D perhaps TRBD1 (6 bases). V lost 9 bases and J lost 6, with 21 bases in between. Germline V CDR1 and CDR2: LNHDA, SQIVND (reference sequence). The CDR3 totals 14 residues. As DNA, the CDR3 is TGTGCCAGCACACAATCCAGGGGTGTTGGCGAGCAGTACTTC. Translated, it gives CASTQSRGVGEQYF.

The gene calls are TRBV23-1 and TRBJ2-1; 7 positions agree with TRBD1. TRBV23-1 is assigned to the ORF class and has an uncertain function. J was trimmed by 4 bases and V by 8 bases; bases with no gene match: 8. This CDR3 is built from 14 residues. The CDR3 DNA reads TGCGCCAGCGCGGAGACAGGGCTTTACAATGAGCAGTTCTTC. This encodes CASAETGLYNEQFF.

J is TRBJ2-2 and V is TRBV2; D not certain. CDR1 is SNHLY, CDR2 FYNNEI, per germline. This CDR3 spans 14 amino acids. V dropped 6 bases and J dropped 6 bases, with 14 bases sitting between them. The CDR3 sequence: CASRSSTVSGELFF. The DNA of the CDR3 is TGTGCCAGCAGGTCCAGCACAGTGTCCGGGGAGCTGTTTTTT.

The chain uses TRBV5-3 and TRBJ2-2; D perhaps matches TRBD2 (6 bases). TRBV5-3 is an ORF, and what it does is uncertain. This CDR3 region has 17 residues. Trimming cost V 6 bases and J 5 bases, with 23 bases left between them. The CDR3 sequence is CARTGVAPGMFTGELFF. Written as DNA, the CDR3 is TGTGCCAGAACGGGGGTGGCCCCTGGGATGTTTACCGGGGAGCTGTTTTTT.

The chain uses TRBV11-2 and TRBJ2-5; D gene ambiguous. CDR1 and CDR2 from the germline V gene are SGHAT and FQNNGV. The germline V and J ends were trimmed by 3 bases and 4 bases, with 3 bases remaining between them. CDR3 length equals 11 residues. CDR3: CASSFRETQYF. CDR3 in DNA: TGTGCCAGCAGCTTTAGAGAGACCCAGTACTTC.

This chain joins TRBV7-3 and TRBJ2-3; TRBD2 aligns across 9 bases. Germline CDR1 reads SGHTA; CDR2 reads FQGTGA. Germline trimming cut 1 base from V and 3 bases from J; bases unmatched to any gene: 5. The CDR3 is 16 residues long. This CDR3 is CASSLIGAGGTDTQYF. The CDR3 DNA reads TGTGCCAGCAGCTTAATAGGGGCGGGGGGGACAGATACGCAGTATTTT.

The chain recombines TRBV11-1 with TRBJ2-1; 9 nucleotides line up with TRBD1. From germline, CDR1 is SGHAT and CDR2 FQDESV (reference sequence). The CDR3 extends over 15 amino acids. Trimming at V came to 5 bases and at J to 6 bases, leaving 8 bases not matched to a gene. The CDR3 here is CASSLGTGSLNEQFF. The CDR3 DNA is TGTGCCAGCAGCCTCGGGACAGGGAGCCTCAATGAGCAGTTCTTC.

V is TRBV9 and J is TRBJ2-2, with 10 bases that match TRBD2. CDR3 length equals 16 residues. Trimming removed 4 bases from V and 1 base from J; junction bases left unmatched: 4. CDR1 is SGDLS, CDR2 YYNGEE, per germline. The CDR3 region is CASSTGLAVNTGELFF. The CDR3, as DNA: TGTGCCAGCAGCACAGGACTAGCGGTGAACACCGGGGAGCTGTTTTTT. Based on the CDR3 plus reference TRBV9 and TRBJ2-2, the full variable domain is DSGVTQTPKHLITATGQRVTLRCSPRSGDLSVYWYQQSLDQGLQFLIQYYNGEERAKGNILERFSAQQFPDLHSELNLSSLELGDSALYFCASSTGLAVNTGELFFGEGSRLTVL.

The CDR3, as DNA: TGTGCCAGCAGCCCATTGAAGGGACAGAAGTACGAGCAGTACTTC. It encodes CASSPLKGQKYEQYF. The chain recombines TRBV4-2 with TRBJ2-7, with 7 bases lining up with TRBD1. The CDR3 length is 15 residues. V lost 4 bases, J lost 4 bases, and 10 bases stayed unmatched. CDR1 LGHNA and CDR2 YNFKEQ come from the germline V gene.